These 30 T cell receptor beta chains originate from one sample sequenced in a study of blood T cell repertoires in COVID-19. Generated by immunoSEQ multiplex PCR, the TCRdb table keeps only in-frame clones and is missing some. This table holds around 250,000 clones, roughly 86% found once. The specimen sequenced was peripheral blood. The receptors here all came from a man older than 75 with acute or convalescent COVID-19.

The chain joins TRBV11-3 to TRBJ2-2; the match to TRBD1 covers 10 bases. Germline loops: CDR1 SGHNT, CDR2 YENEEA. The CDR3 runs 16 residues. J gave up 7 bases and V 5 bases, and 10 bases lay outside the gene matches. The CDR3 coding sequence is TGTGCCAGCAGCGTATCCGGGACAGGGGCCGTCGGGGAGCTGTTTTTT. Its translation is CASSVSGTGAVGELFF.

This clone has a handful of counts. V is TRBV11-2 and J is TRBJ2-7, with D tentatively TRBD1 (5 bases). The CDR3 is made up of 17 amino acids. V lost 2 bases to trimming and J lost 0 bases, with 17 bases between them. Per germline, CDR1 SGHAT and CDR2 FQNNGV. The DNA for the CDR3 is TGTGCCAGCAGCTTAAAGGACCAGGGTAAAACCTCCTACGAGCAGTACTTC. Translated, it gives CASSLKDQGKTSYEQYF. Full variable domain (rest looked up from reference TRBV11-2 and TRBJ2-7): EAGVAQSPRYKIIEKRQSVAFWCNPISGHATLYWYQQILGQGPKLLIQFQNNGVVDDSQLPKDRFSAERLKGVDSTLKIQPAKLEDSAVYLCASSLKDQGKTSYEQYFGPGTRLTVT.

This clone showed up just a few times. The V gene is TRBV5-4, the J gene TRBJ1-2; D possibly corresponds to TRBD1 (5 bases). The V end was cut by 3 bases, the J end by 6 bases, with 12 bases between. The length of the CDR3 is 13 residues. Germline CDR1 SGHNT, CDR2 YYREEE (reference sequence). CDR3 DNA sequence: TGTGCCAGCAGCTGGGCCGGGGGGGATGGCTACACCTTC. As protein: CASSWAGGDGYTF.

V is TRBV5-6 and J is TRBJ2-5; TRBD2 matches at 11 bases. The V and J ends lost 3 bases and 2 bases, in that order; junction bases with no gene match: 3. Germline CDR1 SGHDT, CDR2 YYEEEE. This CDR3 is built from 15 residues. CDR3 in amino acids: CASSSGLAAQETQYF. The DNA of the CDR3 is TGTGCCAGCAGCTCGGGACTAGCGGCACAAGAGACCCAGTACTTC.

The chain has TRBV6-2 or TRBV6-3 and TRBJ2-7; D is ambiguous. Germline CDR1 is MNHEY and CDR2 is SVGEGT. V lost 3 bases and J 3 bases, leaving 9 bases between the germline ends. This CDR3 spans 13 amino acids. CDR3: CASSYGASYEQYF. The CDR3 nucleotides read TGTGCCAGCAGTTATGGAGCTAGCTACGAGCAGTACTTC.

The chain recombines TRBV5-1 with TRBJ1-4; the match to TRBD1 covers 8 bases. In germline, CDR1 is SGHRS, CDR2 YFSETQ. The trim removed 0 bases at V and 5 bases at J, leaving 0 bases unmatched. This CDR3 contains 14 residues. CDR3 coding DNA: TGCGCCAGCAGCTTGGGGACAGGGAATGAAAAACTGTTTTTT. It encodes CASSLGTGNEKLFF.

CDR3 coding DNA: TGTGCCAGTAGTCCGCAGGGGGCGCGAGAGCTCTACGAGCAGTACTTC. Residues: CASSPQGARELYEQYF. The J gene is TRBJ2-7, the V gene TRBV19; 8 bases match TRBD1. CDR3 size: 16 residues. The junction had 12 bases not matched to a gene; V was cut back by 5 bases and J by 3 bases. The germline CDR1 and CDR2 sequences are LNHDA and SQIVND (reference sequence). Full variable domain (rest looked up from reference TRBV19 and TRBJ2-7): DGGITQSPKYLFRKEGQNVTLSCEQNLNHDAMYWYRQDPGQGLRLIYYSQIVNDFQKGDIAEGYSVSREKKESFPLTVTSAQKNPTAFYLCASSPQGARELYEQYFGPGTRLTVT.

This clone has just a few counts. The V gene is TRBV27, the J gene TRBJ2-1; TRBD1 aligns across 10 bases. This CDR3 has 14 residues. Germline trimming cut 5 bases from V and 8 bases from J; bases unmatched to any gene: 6. Germline CDR1 reads MNHEY; CDR2 reads SMNVEV (reference sequence). In nucleotides, the CDR3 is TGTGCCAGCAGTAGGGACAGGGGATATGATGAGCAGTTCTTC. It specifies CASSRDRGYDEQFF.

The chain links TRBV27 to TRBJ1-2; 12 nucleotides align to TRBD1. Per germline, CDR1 MNHEY and CDR2 SMNVEV (reference sequence). CDR3 length equals 17 residues. J was trimmed by 4 bases and V by 4 bases; bases with no gene match: 10. CDR3 DNA: TGTGCCAGCAGTTCCCGGTGGGGACAGGGGGCTCTCTATGGCTACACCTTC. Its translation is CASSSRWGQGALYGYTF.

V and J are TRBV7-8 and TRBJ2-7; D is perhaps TRBD1 (6 bases). The CDR3 contains 14 residues. Germline CDR1 is SGHVS and CDR2 is FQNEAQ. V lost 1 base and J lost 2, with 9 bases in between. CDR3 DNA: TGTGCCAGCAGCTTAGGGCAGGGGACCTACGAGCAGTACTTC. Its protein product is CASSLGQGTYEQYF.

The table lists this clone with a few counts. The chain links TRBV5-5 to TRBJ1-2, with 7 bases matching TRBD1. The germline V gene has CDR1 SGHKS and CDR2 YYEKEE (reference sequence). V shed 1 base, J shed 0 bases, and the junction held 0 bases outside the gene matches. The CDR3 length is 14 residues. The CDR3 DNA is TGTGCCAGCAGCTTGCAGGGGGCTAACTATGGCTACACCTTC. It yields the protein CASSLQGANYGYTF.

The chain uses TRBV6-5 and TRBJ2-6, with D possibly TRBD1 on 5 matching bases. This CDR3 contains 14 residues. CDR1 is MNHEY and CDR2 is SVGAGI in the germline V gene. The germline V and J ends were trimmed by 6 bases and 0 bases, with 6 bases remaining between them. CDR3 nucleotides: TGTGCCAGCAGAACAGGCTCTGGGGCCAACGTCCTGACTTTC. Translation: CASRTGSGANVLTF.

The chain couples TRBV5-1 to TRBJ2-7; TRBD2 might be the D (6 bases). CDR3 length: 15 amino acids. Trimming removed 1 base at V and 2 bases at J, with 13 bases between. CDR1 is SGHRS, CDR2 YFSETQ, per germline. The CDR3 DNA reads TGCGCCAGCAGCTTGATGGGGGGAGGCCCCTACGAGCAGTACTTC. Its translation is CASSLMGGGPYEQYF.

The chain couples TRBV28 to TRBJ1-6; 8 nucleotides agree with TRBD1. The CDR3 totals 14 residues. Germline CDR1 MDHEN, CDR2 SYDVKM. The V and J ends lost 6 bases and 8 bases, in that order; junction bases with no gene match: 6. In DNA form, the CDR3 reads TGTGCCAGCAGATCCGGGACAGGTCATTCACCCCTCCACTTT. It codes for CASRSGTGHSPLHF.

This chain joins TRBV3-1 (or the pseudogene TRBV3-2) and TRBJ1-5; D remains ambiguous. Trimming took off 1 base at V and 5 bases at J, with 12 bases between the two ends. The CDR3 covers 15 residues. CDR1 and CDR2 from the germline V gene are LGHDT and YNNKEL (reference sequence). This CDR3 is CASSQGSLQYQPQHF. The DNA for the CDR3 is TGTGCCAGCAGCCAAGGATCTTTACAGTATCAGCCCCAGCATTTT.

This chain joins TRBV19 and TRBJ1-1; 9 bases line up with TRBD1. Germline V gives CDR1 LNHDA, CDR2 SQIVND (reference sequence). The trim removed 6 bases at V and 4 bases at J, leaving 6 bases unmatched. This CDR3 comprises 14 residues. The CDR3 nucleotides read TGTGCCAGTAGCCCAGGACAGGGGAGCACTGAAGCTTTCTTT. This translates into CASSPGQGSTEAFF.

This sequence joins TRBV21-1 and TRBJ1-2; the D segment call TRBD1 is taken from the table without a DNA check. TRBV21-1 is deemed a pseudogene. CDR3 size: 13 residues. The CDR3 DNA follows: TGTGCCAGCAAGGAACCAGGGTATTATGGCTACACCTTC. Residues: CASKEPGYYGYTF.

The chain employs TRBV5-4 and TRBJ2-7; maybe TRBD2 (5 bases). The CDR3 length is 15 residues. V was shortened by 4 bases and J by 2 bases, with 16 bases between the two germline ends. CDR1 is SGHNT and CDR2 is YYREEE in the germline V gene (reference sequence). CDR3 in DNA: TGTGCCAGCAGCCTGGCCGGGGAAAGAGCCTACGAGCAGTACTTC. Translation: CASSLAGERAYEQYF.

The chain recombines TRBV18 with TRBJ1-3, with 8 nucleotides matching TRBD1. The ends lost 2 bases at V and 2 bases at J; junction bases unmatched: 2. The CDR3 loop spans 15 amino acids. CDR1 is KGHSH, CDR2 LQKENI, per germline. As DNA, the CDR3 is TGTGCCAGCTCACCAAACAGGGGGACTGGAAACACCATATATTTT. Translating gives CASSPNRGTGNTIYF.

The chain combines TRBV2 with TRBJ2-1; D uncertain. There are 11 residues in the CDR3. Germline CDR1 and CDR2: SNHLY and FYNNEI. V dropped 6 bases and J dropped 10 bases, with 10 bases sitting between them. CDR3 in amino acids: CASSPSVEQFF. The CDR3, as DNA: TGTGCCAGCAGCCCCAGCGTCGAGCAGTTCTTC.

This chain links TRBV29-1 with TRBJ2-3; TRBD1 might be the D (5 bases). V was shortened by 4 bases and J by 6 bases, with 14 bases between the two germline ends. Germline CDR1 is SQVTM and CDR2 is ANQGSEA. The CDR3 has 13 amino acids. The CDR3 sequence is CSVGQGRVDTQYF. DNA for the CDR3: TGCAGCGTTGGTCAGGGTCGAGTCGATACGCAGTATTTT.

This clone came up a few times. The rearrangement uses TRBV24-1 and TRBJ1-5, with D perhaps matching TRBD1 (5 bases). The CDR3 is 14 residues long. Germline-derived CDR1 and CDR2 are KGHDR and SFDVKD. V lost 3 bases and J lost 0, with 5 bases in between. The DNA for the CDR3 is TGTGCCACCAGTGATAGGGGTAGCAATCAGCCCCAGCATTTT. The encoded protein is CATSDRGSNQPQHF.

This chain connects TRBV12-3 or TRBV12-4 to TRBJ2-7; D uncertain. V lost 6 bases to trimming and J lost 3 bases, with 12 bases between them. The length of the CDR3 is 13 residues. This chain's CDR3 is CASSLSYNYEQYF. The CDR3 region has the DNA TGTGCCAGCAGCCTTTCTTACAACTACGAGCAGTACTTC.

The V and J genes are TRBV11-2 and TRBJ1-2, with 12 nucleotides matching TRBD1. CDR1 is SGHAT, CDR2 FQNNGV, per germline. The CDR3 has 15 amino acids. Trimming cost V 6 bases and J 8 bases; bases outside gene matches: 10. The CDR3: CASRLPGQGAGGYTF. The CDR3 region has the DNA TGTGCCAGCAGATTGCCGGGACAGGGGGCTGGAGGCTACACCTTC.

This clone was detected only once. V is TRBV19 and J is TRBJ1-5; TRBD1 matches at 7 bases. The CDR3 is 15 amino acids. V shed 4 bases, J shed 2 bases, and the junction held 5 bases outside the gene matches. CDR1 LNHDA and CDR2 SQIVND come from the germline V gene (reference sequence). As DNA, the CDR3 is TGTGCCAGTAGTAGTGGACAGGTGGGCAATCAGCCCCAGCATTTT. This encodes CASSSGQVGNQPQHF.

The rearrangement links TRBV11-2 to TRBJ2-2; D possibly corresponds to TRBD1 (5 bases). The V end was cut by 3 bases, the J end by 5 bases, with 10 bases between. Looked up from germline, CDR1 is SGHAT and CDR2 is FQNNGV. The CDR3 has 14 residues. Written as DNA, the CDR3 is TGTGCCAGCAGCTTCGACAGAACTACCGGGGAGCTGTTTTTT. Amino acid sequence: CASSFDRTTGELFF.

The chain employs TRBV9 and TRBJ2-3; 9 nucleotides agree with TRBD2. The junction had 5 bases not matched to a gene; V was cut back by 3 bases and J by 0 bases. The CDR3 is 16 residues long. The germline V gene encodes CDR1 SGDLS and CDR2 YYNGEE. CDR3 sequence reads: CASSAGLATSTDTQYF. The CDR3 DNA is TGTGCCAGCAGCGCAGGACTAGCGACTAGCACAGATACGCAGTATTTT. The variable domain in full, with the rest retrieved from reference TRBV9 and TRBJ2-3, is DSGVTQTPKHLITATGQRVTLRCSPRSGDLSVYWYQQSLDQGLQFLIQYYNGEERAKGNILERFSAQQFPDLHSELNLSSLELGDSALYFCASSAGLATSTDTQYFGPGTRLTVL.

The chain is built from TRBV10-3 and TRBJ1-1, with a weak D call TRBD1 (5 bases). The V end was cut by 1 base, the J end by 0 bases, with 6 bases between. The CDR3 has 14 residues. Germline V lookup: CDR1 ENHRY, CDR2 SYGVKD. CDR3 sequence: CAISEWTLNTEAFF. CDR3 nucleotide sequence: TGTGCCATCAGTGAGTGGACATTGAACACTGAAGCTTTCTTT.

The V and J genes are TRBV5-1 and TRBJ2-7; the D is unclear. CDR1 is SGHRS, CDR2 YFSETQ, per germline. Trimming pared 4 bases from V and 8 bases from J, leaving 4 bases between. The CDR3 is 9 amino acids. CDR3 nucleotide sequence: TGCGCCAGCAGCGTAAAGCAGTACTTC. It specifies CASSVKQYF. Supplemented by reference TRBV5-1 and TRBJ2-7, the full variable domain reads KAGVTQTPRYLIKTRGQQVTLSCSPISGHRSVSWYQQTPGQGLQFLFEYFSETQRNKGNFPGRFSGRQFSNSRSEMNVSTLELGDSALYLCASSVKQYFGPGTRLTVT.

This rearrangement joins TRBV4-2 to TRBJ2-2; D remains unclear. The CDR3 has 15 amino acids. V was pared by 0 bases and J by 0 bases, with 5 bases between. From germline, CDR1 is LGHNA and CDR2 YNFKEQ. The CDR3 nucleotides read TGTGCCAGCAGCCAAGATCGTACGAACACCGGGGAGCTGTTTTTT. Translating gives CASSQDRTNTGELFF.